Sequencing of this T cell receptor beta chain was carried out in a study of post-analysis software for immune sequencing data. Study-level background: Relapsing-remitting, secondary progressive and progressive-relapsing multiple sclerosis courses were included.

The library was made from cDNA and included unique molecular identifiers. When 1 to 10 million T cells were used, they gave hundreds of thousands of cDNA molecules. TCRdb reanalysed the PCR reads using MiXCR and keeps one entry per CDR3 protein. The table records roughly 540,000 distinct CDR3 sequences, around 31% of them present only once. Germline V lookup: CDR1 SGHRS, CDR2 YFSETQ. The CDR3 runs to 14 residues. V lost 4 bases and J 4 bases, leaving 14 bases between the germline ends. Study-wide results and caveats: Same-batch preparations were strongly co-clustered by F measure. TRBV5-6, TRBV5-1 and TRBV20-1 were among a few TRBV segments more frequent in patients than controls. Significantly lower normalized Chao1 diversity was found in patients with multiple sclerosis relative to controls.

This clonotype has only a few counts. The antigen is not known. The sequence derives from a girl aged 2-17 years with multiple sclerosis. Input material: blood. The V and J genes are TRBV5-1 and TRBJ1-2; TRBD1 is a possible D gene (5 bases). CDR3 sequence reads: CASSPRRGIYGYTF. CDR3 in DNA: TGCGCCAGCAGCCCACGACGGGGCATCTATGGCTACACCTTC.